This T cell receptor (beta chain) was obtained from a study of T cell responses to AZD1222 COVID-19 vaccine. Notes on this clone: Antigen: not known.

Clones were sequenced by immunoSEQ multiplex PCR, and TCRdb holds only the in-frame ones, with some missing. The sample has about 120,000 clones, around 90% seen once. The CDR3 loop spans 14 amino acids. Germline V gene lookup returns CDR1 SGHTA and CDR2 FQGNSA. V lost 0 bases to trimming and J lost 3 bases, with 9 bases between them. Notes on the study in general: There were mostly white British donors and more females than males, and clonal diversity was possibly underestimated. No day 14 peak samples; only post-peak repertoires were characterized.

The TCR was taken from an adult in good health. The J gene is TRBJ2-7, the V gene TRBV7-2; D is unclear. Sequencing was performed on peripheral blood, taken on day 0 of AZD1222 vaccination. This chain's CDR3 is CASSLALLDYEQYF. The CDR3 coding sequence is TGTGCCAGCAGCTTAGCCCTCTTAGACTACGAGCAGTACTTC.